These T cell receptor beta chains were read from a single sample in a study of blood T cell repertoires in COVID-19. TCRdb keeps only in-frame clones here, not all; method: immunoSEQ multiplex PCR. The sample lists about 120,000 clones, roughly 84% occurring once. The sequencing input was PBMCs or T cells enriched from blood (not recorded which). The receptor set was obtained from a woman aged 25-40 years who had recovered from COVID-19. CDR3s include the opening cysteine and the closing phenylalanine or tryptophan. A D gene is named only where the DNA matches it firmly. Clone size, where shown, is once, few, many, or a class for clones that have expanded.

d_call,clone_size,j_call,v_call,cdr3_aa,cdr3_nt
.,.,TRBJ1-5,TRBV7-6,CASSLGQGNQPQHF,TGTGCCAGCAGCTTAGGACAGGGCAATCAGCCCCAGCATTTT
.,.,TRBJ1-2,TRBV19,CASSITAPAGYGYTF,TGTGCCAGTAGTATAACAGCTCCCGCGGGGTATGGCTACACCTTC
.,.,TRBJ1-1,TRBV2,CASRRDYSNTEAFF,TGTGCCAGCAGGAGGGACTACTCGAACACTGAAGCTTTCTTT
.,.,TRBJ2-7,TRBV3-1/TRBV3-2,CASSSPGQPYEQYF,TGTGCCAGCAGTTCCCCGGGACAACCCTACGAGCAGTACTTC
TRBD2,once,TRBJ2-1,TRBV4-1,CASSLSGPSSYNEQFF,TGCGCCAGCAGCCTTAGCGGGCCGAGCTCCTACAATGAGCAGTTCTTC
TRBD2,.,TRBJ2-1,TRBV5-1,CASSLGGGRGNEQFF,TGCGCCAGCAGCTTGGGAGGCGGGAGGGGGAATGAGCAGTTCTTC
TRBD1,.,TRBJ2-7,TRBV19,CASKSSPGQGPYEQYF,TGTGCCAGTAAATCTTCGCCGGGACAGGGGCCCTACGAGCAGTACTTC
.,few,TRBJ2-2,TRBV7-9,CASSLVHGTGELFF,TGTGCCAGCAGCTTGGTGCACGGCACCGGGGAGCTGTTTTTT
TRBD1,.,TRBJ1-1,TRBV6-2/TRBV6-3,CASSDLTGGAWNTEAFF,TGTGCCAGCAGCGATCTGACAGGGGGCGCTTGGAACACTGAAGCTTTCTTT
TRBD2,.,TRBJ2-5,TRBV19,CASSLLAGTAKETQYF,TGTGCCAGTAGCCTCCTAGCGGGAACCGCCAAAGAGACCCAGTACTTC
TRBD1,medium-sized,TRBJ1-6,TRBV28,CASSPPGQVGSPLHF,TGTGCCAGCAGCCCACCCGGACAGGTGGGTTCACCCCTCCACTTT
.,.,TRBJ2-1,TRBV7-2,CASSPAGLSSYNEQFF,TGTGCCAGCAGCCCGGCGGGGCTGTCCTCCTACAATGAGCAGTTCTTC
TRBD1,.,TRBJ2-3,TRBV6-5,CASSYRRQGRTDTQYF,TGTGCCAGCAGTTACCGGAGACAGGGGCGCACAGATACGCAGTATTTT
TRBD1,.,TRBJ1-1,TRBV6-5,CASSYAGGRAFF,TGTGCCAGCAGTTACGCAGGGGGTCGAGCTTTCTTT
.,.,TRBJ2-3,TRBV9,CASSVGQSTDTQYF,TGTGCCAGCAGCGTAGGACAAAGCACAGATACGCAGTATTTT
TRBD1,.,TRBJ1-2,TRBV4-1,CASSQDAGGLYTF,TGCGCCAGCAGCCAAGATGCAGGGGGACTCTACACCTTC
.,.,TRBJ1-5,TRBV27,CASSFRDLQGGNQPQHF,TGTGCCAGCAGTTTCCGGGACCTACAGGGAGGCAATCAGCCCCAGCATTTT
TRBD1,.,TRBJ2-3,TRBV7-2,CASSLDRGRTDTQYF,TGTGCCAGCAGCTTAGACAGGGGAAGAACAGATACGCAGTATTTT
TRBD2,.,TRBJ2-7,TRBV20-1,CSARVAGKQYF,TGCAGTGCTAGAGTAGCGGGTAAGCAGTACTTC
TRBD2,.,TRBJ2-7,TRBV6-2/TRBV6-3,CASSSLTSGRRYEQYF,TGTGCCAGCAGTTCCCTCACTAGCGGGAGGCGTTACGAGCAGTACTTC